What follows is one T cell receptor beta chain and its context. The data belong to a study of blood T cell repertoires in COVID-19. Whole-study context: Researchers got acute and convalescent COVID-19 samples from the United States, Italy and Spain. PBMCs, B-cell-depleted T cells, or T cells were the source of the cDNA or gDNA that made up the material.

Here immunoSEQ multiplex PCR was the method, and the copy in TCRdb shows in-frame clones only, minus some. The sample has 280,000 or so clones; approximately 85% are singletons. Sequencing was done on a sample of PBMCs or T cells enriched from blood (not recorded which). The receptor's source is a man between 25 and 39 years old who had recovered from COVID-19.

CDR3 sequence reads: CASSVRGGPYNEQFF. CDR3 bases: TGTGCCAGCAGCGTACGTGGGGGCCCCTACAATGAGCAGTTCTTC. The chain joins TRBV7-6 to TRBJ2-1, with D tentatively TRBD1 (6 bases). V was clipped by 5 bases and J by 2 bases, with 13 bases between them. Germline V gene lookup returns CDR1 SGHVS and CDR2 FNYEAQ. The CDR3 runs 15 residues.